Each of the 8 T cell receptor beta chains below was sequenced from the same sample in a study of PD-1 blockade in classical Hodgkin lymphoma. Using immunoSEQ multiplex PCR, the repertoire was profiled, and TCRdb retains in-frame clones only, with some absent. The sample consists of more than 40,000 clones, around 75% of them appearing once. All the patients suffered relapse after autologous stem cell transplantation, and brentuximab vedotin exposure differed. Here the sequenced sample was peripheral blood mononuclear cells (PBMCs), taken at baseline. These receptors were collected from a human donor with classical Hodgkin lymphoma.

The table lists this clone with a few counts. This chain joins TRBV18 and TRBJ1-1, with 8 bases that match TRBD1. CDR3 length equals 13 residues. The germline V gene encodes CDR1 KGHSH and CDR2 LQKENI. The trim removed 5 bases at V and 5 bases at J, leaving 4 bases unmatched. Here the CDR3 reads CASSTDRGTEAFF. The CDR3 DNA is TGTGCCAGCTCAACTGACAGGGGAACTGAAGCTTTCTTT.

V usage is TRBV27 and J usage is TRBJ2-7, with a possible D match to TRBD1 (5 bases). CDR3 length: 13 residues. Germline CDR1 MNHEY, CDR2 SMNVEV (reference sequence). The ends were cut back, 2 bases at V and 3 bases at J, with 8 bases in the middle. The CDR3 nucleotides are TGTGCCAGCAGTTTAAGACAGAGCTACGAGCAGTACTTC. It is translated as CASSLRQSYEQYF.

The V gene is TRBV7-9, the J gene TRBJ2-6, with 7 bases identical to TRBD1. The V and J ends lost 5 bases and 0 bases, in that order; junction bases with no gene match: 10. The CDR3 sequence is 18 residues long. In germline, CDR1 is SEHNR, CDR2 FQNEAQ (reference sequence). Here the CDR3 DNA reads TGTGCCAGCAGCCTCCGCCGGACAGGCGTCTCTGGGGCCAACGTCCTGACTTTC. The encoded protein is CASSLRRTGVSGANVLTF.

The chain couples TRBV12-5 to TRBJ2-5, with D unclear. The DNA end is a closer match to TRBJ2-7, so the J assignment may be wrong. The CDR3 totals 13 residues. Germline V CDR1 and CDR2: LGHNT, FRNRAP. The CDR3 here is CASGLVDGVEQYF. In DNA form, the CDR3 reads TGTGCTAGTGGTTTGGTGGATGGAGTCGAGCAGTACTTC.

The rearrangement uses TRBV6-1 and TRBJ2-7; possible D gene TRBD2, 6 bases. Looked up from germline, CDR1 is MNHNS and CDR2 is SASEGT. The CDR3 length is 15 residues. Trimming took 0 bases from V and 4 from J, leaving 13 bases between them. The chain's CDR3 is CASSEAGGRIYEQYF. The CDR3 DNA reads as TGTGCCAGCAGTGAAGCCGGGGGTAGGATATACGAGCAGTACTTC.

The V and J genes are TRBV19 and TRBJ1-5, with D unclear. Germline CDR1 and CDR2: LNHDA and SQIVND (reference sequence). This CDR3 is 13 amino acids long. V lost 8 bases and J lost 3, with 11 bases in between. CDR3 nucleotides: TGTGCCAGTCTTAGAGCCCCCAATCAGCCCCAGCATTTT. Translating gives CASLRAPNQPQHF. Supplemented by reference TRBV19 and TRBJ1-5, the full variable domain reads DGGITQSPKYLFRKEGQNVTLSCEQNLNHDAMYWYRQDPGQGLRLIYYSQIVNDFQKGDIAEGYSVSREKKESFPLTVTSAQKNPTAFYLCASLRAPNQPQHFGDGTRLSIL.

This clone was observed a handful of times. This chain connects TRBV28 to TRBJ2-5, with unresolved D. The CDR3 has 10 residues. Trimming pared 5 bases from V and 5 bases from J, leaving 3 bases between. Per the germline V gene, CDR1 is MDHEN and CDR2 is SYDVKM. The CDR3, as DNA: TGTGCCAGCAGTGAGGAGACCCAGTACTTC. Translating gives CASSEETQYF.

This chain joins TRBV9 and TRBJ2-3; 8 positions agree with TRBD2. The CDR3 is made up of 15 amino acids. Germline CDR1 is SGDLS and CDR2 is YYNGEE. With V trimmed by 2 bases and J by 0 bases, 2 bases remained unmatched. The CDR3 region has the DNA TGTGCCAGCAGCGTGCGCGGGGGGAGCACAGATACGCAGTATTTT. It codes for CASSVRGGSTDTQYF.